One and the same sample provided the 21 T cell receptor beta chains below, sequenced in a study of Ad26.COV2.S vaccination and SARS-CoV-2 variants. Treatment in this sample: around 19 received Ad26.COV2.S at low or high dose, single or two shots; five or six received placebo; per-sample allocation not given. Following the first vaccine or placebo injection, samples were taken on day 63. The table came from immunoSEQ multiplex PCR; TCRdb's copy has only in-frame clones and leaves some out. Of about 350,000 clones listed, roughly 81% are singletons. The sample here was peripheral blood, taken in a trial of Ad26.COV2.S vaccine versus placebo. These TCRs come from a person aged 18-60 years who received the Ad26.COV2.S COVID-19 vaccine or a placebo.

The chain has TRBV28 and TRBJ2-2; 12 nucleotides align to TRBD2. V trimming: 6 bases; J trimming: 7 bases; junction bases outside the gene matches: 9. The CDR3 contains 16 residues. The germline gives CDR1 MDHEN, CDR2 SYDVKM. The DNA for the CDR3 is TGTGCCAGCAGACAAAGGACTAGCGGGGCCGGCGGGGAGCTGTTTTTT. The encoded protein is CASRQRTSGAGGELFF.

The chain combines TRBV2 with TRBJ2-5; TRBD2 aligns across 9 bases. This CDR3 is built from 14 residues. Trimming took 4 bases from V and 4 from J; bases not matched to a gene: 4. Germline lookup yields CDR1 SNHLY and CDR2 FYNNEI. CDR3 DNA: TGTGCCAGCAGTGGATTTAGCGGGGGAGAGACCCAGTACTTC. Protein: CASSGFSGGETQYF. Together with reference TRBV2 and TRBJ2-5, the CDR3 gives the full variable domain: EPEVTQTPSHQVTQMGQEVILRCVPISNHLYFYWYRQILGQKVEFLVSFYNNEISEKSEIFDDQFSVERPDGSNFTLKIRSTKLEDSAMYFCASSGFSGGETQYFGPGTRLLVL.

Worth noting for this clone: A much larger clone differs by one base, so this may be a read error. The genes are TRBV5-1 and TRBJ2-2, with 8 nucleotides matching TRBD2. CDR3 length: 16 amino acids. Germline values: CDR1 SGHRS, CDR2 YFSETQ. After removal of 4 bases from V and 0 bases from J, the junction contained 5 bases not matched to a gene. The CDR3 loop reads CASSPTGGANTGELFF. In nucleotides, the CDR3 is TGCGCCAGCAGCCCAACCGGGGGGGCGAACACCGGGGAGCTGTTTTTT.

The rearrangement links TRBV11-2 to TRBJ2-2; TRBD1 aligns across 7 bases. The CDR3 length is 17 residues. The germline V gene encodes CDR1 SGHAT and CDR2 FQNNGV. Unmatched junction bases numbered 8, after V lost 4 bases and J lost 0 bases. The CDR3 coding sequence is TGTGCCAGCAGCTCGACAGGGACCAAATCGAACACCGGGGAGCTGTTTTTT. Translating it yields CASSSTGTKSNTGELFF.

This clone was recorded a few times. The CDR3: CASSQTGRTNTGELFF. CDR3 in DNA: TGTGCCAGTAGTCAGACAGGACGCACGAACACCGGGGAGCTGTTTTTT. This sequence joins TRBV19 and TRBJ2-2, with D perhaps TRBD1 (6 bases). Germline CDR1 reads LNHDA; CDR2 reads SQIVND (reference sequence). CDR3 length equals 16 residues. Trimming removed 5 bases from V and 0 bases from J, with 13 bases in between.

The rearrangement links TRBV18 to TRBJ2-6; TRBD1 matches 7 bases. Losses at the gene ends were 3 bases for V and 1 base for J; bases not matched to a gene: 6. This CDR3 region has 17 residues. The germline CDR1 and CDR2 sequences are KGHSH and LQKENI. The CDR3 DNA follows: TGTGCCAGCTCACCTGGAAAGGGGGCGTCTGGGGCCAACGTCCTGACTTTC. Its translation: CASSPGKGASGANVLTF.

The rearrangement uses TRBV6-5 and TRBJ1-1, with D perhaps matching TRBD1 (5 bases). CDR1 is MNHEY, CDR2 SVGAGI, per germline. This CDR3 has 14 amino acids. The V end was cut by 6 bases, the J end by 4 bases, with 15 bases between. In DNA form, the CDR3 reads TGTGCCAGCAGGACTAGTTTGGGGGGCACTGAAGCTTTCTTT. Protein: CASRTSLGGTEAFF.

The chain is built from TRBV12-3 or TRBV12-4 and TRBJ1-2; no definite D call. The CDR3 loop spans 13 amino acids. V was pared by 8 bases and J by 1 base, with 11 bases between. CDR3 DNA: TGTGCCAGCGGTAGAGGCAGTAACTATGGCTACACCTTC. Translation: CASGRGSNYGYTF.

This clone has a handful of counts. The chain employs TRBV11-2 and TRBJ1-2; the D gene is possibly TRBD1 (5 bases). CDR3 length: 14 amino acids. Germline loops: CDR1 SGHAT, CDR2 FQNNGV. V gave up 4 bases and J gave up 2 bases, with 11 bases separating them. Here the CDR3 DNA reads TGTGCCAGCAGCTCTTTAAGGGGCAACTATGGCTACACCTTC. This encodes CASSSLRGNYGYTF.

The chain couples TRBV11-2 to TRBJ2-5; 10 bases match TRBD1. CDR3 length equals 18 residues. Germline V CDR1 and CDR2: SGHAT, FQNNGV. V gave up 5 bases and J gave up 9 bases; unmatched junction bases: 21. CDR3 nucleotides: TGTGCCAGCAGCCAAACCCGCTTCGGGACAGGGGCCCTCAGGGCCCAGTACTTC. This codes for CASSQTRFGTGALRAQYF.

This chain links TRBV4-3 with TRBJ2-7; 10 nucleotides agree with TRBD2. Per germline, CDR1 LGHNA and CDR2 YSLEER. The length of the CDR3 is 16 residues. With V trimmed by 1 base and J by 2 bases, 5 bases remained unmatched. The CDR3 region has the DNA TGCGCCAGCAGCCAAGGCCTAGCGGGAGAGGCCTACGAGCAGTACTTC. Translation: CASSQGLAGEAYEQYF.

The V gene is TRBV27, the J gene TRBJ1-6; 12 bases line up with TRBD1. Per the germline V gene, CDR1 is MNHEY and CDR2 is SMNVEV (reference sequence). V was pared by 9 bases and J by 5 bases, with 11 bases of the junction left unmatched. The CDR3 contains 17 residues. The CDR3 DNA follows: TGTGCCAGTCGAGTCGGGACAGGGGGCGCGGATAATTCACCCCTCCACTTT. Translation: CASRVGTGGADNSPLHF.

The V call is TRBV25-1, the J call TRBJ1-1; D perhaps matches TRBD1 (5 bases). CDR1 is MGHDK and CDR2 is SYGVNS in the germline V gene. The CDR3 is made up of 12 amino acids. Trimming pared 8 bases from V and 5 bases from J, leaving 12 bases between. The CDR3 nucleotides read TGTGCCAGCCTAGCGGAGGGGACTGAAGCTTTCTTT. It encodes CASLAEGTEAFF. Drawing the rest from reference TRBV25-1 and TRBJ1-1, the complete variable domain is EADIYQTPRYLVIGTGKKITLECSQTMGHDKMYWYQQDPGMELHLIHYSYGVNSTEKGDLSSESTVSRIRTEHFPLTLESARPSHTSQYLCASLAEGTEAFFGQGTRLTVV.

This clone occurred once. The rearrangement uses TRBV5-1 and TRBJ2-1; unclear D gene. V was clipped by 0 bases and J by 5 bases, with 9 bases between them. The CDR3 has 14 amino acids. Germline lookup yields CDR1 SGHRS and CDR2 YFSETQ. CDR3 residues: CASSLGTQDNEQFF. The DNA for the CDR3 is TGCGCCAGCAGCTTGGGCACGCAAGACAATGAGCAGTTCTTC. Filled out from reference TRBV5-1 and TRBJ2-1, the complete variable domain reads KAGVTQTPRYLIKTRGQQVTLSCSPISGHRSVSWYQQTPGQGLQFLFEYFSETQRNKGNFPGRFSGRQFSNSRSEMNVSTLELGDSALYLCASSLGTQDNEQFFGPGTRLTVL.

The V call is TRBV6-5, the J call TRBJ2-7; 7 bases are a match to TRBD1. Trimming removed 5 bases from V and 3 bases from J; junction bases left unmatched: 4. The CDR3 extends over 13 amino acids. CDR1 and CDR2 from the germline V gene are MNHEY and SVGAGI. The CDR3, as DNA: TGTGCCAGCAGTAACAGGGGCCGCTACGAGCAGTACTTC. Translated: CASSNRGRYEQYF.

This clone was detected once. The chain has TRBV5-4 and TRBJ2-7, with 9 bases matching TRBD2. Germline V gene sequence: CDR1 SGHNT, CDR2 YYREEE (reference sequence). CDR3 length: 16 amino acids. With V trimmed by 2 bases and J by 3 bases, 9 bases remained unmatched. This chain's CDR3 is CASSFAPSGAYYEQYF. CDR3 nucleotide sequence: TGTGCCAGCAGCTTCGCCCCTAGCGGGGCTTACTACGAGCAGTACTTC.

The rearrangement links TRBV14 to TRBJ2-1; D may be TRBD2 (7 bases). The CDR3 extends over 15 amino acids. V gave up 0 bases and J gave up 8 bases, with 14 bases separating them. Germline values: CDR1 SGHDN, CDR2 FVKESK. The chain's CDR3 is CASSQDLWEGDEQFF. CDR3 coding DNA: TGTGCCAGCAGCCAAGATCTTTGGGAGGGGGATGAGCAGTTCTTC.

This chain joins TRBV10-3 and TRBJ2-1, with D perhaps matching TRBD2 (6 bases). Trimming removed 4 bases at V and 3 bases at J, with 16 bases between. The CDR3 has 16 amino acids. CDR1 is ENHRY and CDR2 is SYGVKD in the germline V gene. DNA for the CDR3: TGTGCCATCAGTGGGGGTGGCGATAGCGGCTACAATGAGCAGTTCTTC. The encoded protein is CAISGGGDSGYNEQFF.

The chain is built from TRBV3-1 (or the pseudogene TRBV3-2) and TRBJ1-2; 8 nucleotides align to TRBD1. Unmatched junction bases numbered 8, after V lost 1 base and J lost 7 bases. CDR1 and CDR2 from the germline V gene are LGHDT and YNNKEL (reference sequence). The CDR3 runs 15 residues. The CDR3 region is CASSQVPGQAPGYTF. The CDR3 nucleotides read TGTGCCAGCAGCCAAGTGCCGGGACAGGCTCCTGGCTACACCTTC.

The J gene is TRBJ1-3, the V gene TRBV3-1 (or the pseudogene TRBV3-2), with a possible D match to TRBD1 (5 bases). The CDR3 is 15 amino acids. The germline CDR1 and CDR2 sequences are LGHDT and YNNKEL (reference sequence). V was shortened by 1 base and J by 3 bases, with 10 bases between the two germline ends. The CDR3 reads CASSQGGSGGNTIYF. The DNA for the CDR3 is TGTGCCAGCAGCCAAGGGGGGAGCGGTGGAAACACCATATATTTT.

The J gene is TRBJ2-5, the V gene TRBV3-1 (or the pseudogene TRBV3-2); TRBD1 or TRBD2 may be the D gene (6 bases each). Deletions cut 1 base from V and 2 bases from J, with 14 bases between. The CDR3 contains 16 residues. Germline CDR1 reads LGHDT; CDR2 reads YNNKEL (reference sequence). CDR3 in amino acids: CASSQGPGGGQETQYF. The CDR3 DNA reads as TGTGCCAGCAGCCAAGGCCCCGGGGGCGGGCAAGAGACCCAGTACTTC.